These 5 T cell receptor beta chains were all obtained from the same sample, sequenced in a study of cytomegalovirus exposure and HLA in healthy donors. Some clones are missing from TCRdb's copy, which holds only in-frame ones; the method was immunoSEQ multiplex PCR. The sample shows 150,000 to 200,000 clones, approximately 87% of them seen only once. Sequences were obtained from PBMCs. These receptors were obtained from a woman aged 30 to 39 in good health and CMV-seronegative.

This sequence joins TRBV27 and TRBJ2-2; 8 positions match TRBD1. The junction had 4 bases not matched to a gene; V was cut back by 6 bases and J by 1 base. The CDR3 runs 15 residues. CDR1 is MNHEY, CDR2 SMNVEV, per germline (reference sequence). As DNA, the CDR3 is TGTGCCAGCAGGATAGGGACAGGGAACACCGGGGAGCTGTTTTTT. Translation: CASRIGTGNTGELFF.

This clone was seen a handful of times. The chain carries TRBV14 and TRBJ1-2, with D possibly matching TRBD1 (5 bases). V lost 1 base and J 9 bases, leaving 18 bases between the germline ends. CDR3 size: 15 residues. From germline, CDR1 is SGHDN and CDR2 FVKESK. Here the CDR3 reads CASSQGDLKILSYTF. The CDR3 region has the DNA TGTGCCAGCAGCCAAGGGGACTTGAAAATATTGAGCTACACCTTC.

This sequence joins TRBV19 and TRBJ1-5; D not resolved. In germline, CDR1 is LNHDA, CDR2 SQIVND (reference sequence). This CDR3 spans 12 amino acids. The V end was cut by 8 bases, the J end by 2 bases, with 7 bases between. This chain's CDR3 is CASSAGNQPQHF. The CDR3 nucleotides read TGTGCCAGTTCGGCGGGCAATCAGCCCCAGCATTTT.

The chain uses TRBV6-1 and TRBJ1-3, with unresolved D. The CDR3 covers 17 residues. Germline CDR1 and CDR2: MNHNS and SASEGT. V was cut by 3 bases and J by 0 bases, with 15 bases left in between. CDR3 sequence: CASSDRRTEASGNTIYF. CDR3 nucleotide sequence: TGTGCCAGCAGTGATCGGAGGACGGAGGCCTCTGGAAACACCATATATTTT.

The CDR3 DNA is TGTGCCAGCAGTGAAGGGCCAGAGGGTTTTGGGGATGAGCAGTTCTTC. It specifies CASSEGPEGFGDEQFF. The V gene is TRBV2, the J gene TRBJ2-1; perhaps TRBD2 as D (5 bases). The V end was cut by 1 base, the J end by 8 bases, with 18 bases between. The CDR3 spans 16 residues. Germline CDR1 and CDR2: SNHLY and FYNNEI. Together with reference TRBV2 and TRBJ2-1, the CDR3 gives the full variable domain: EPEVTQTPSHQVTQMGQEVILRCVPISNHLYFYWYRQILGQKVEFLVSFYNNEISEKSEIFDDQFSVERPDGSNFTLKIRSTKLEDSAMYFCASSEGPEGFGDEQFFGPGTRLTVL.